Listed below are T cell receptor beta chains from one sample, sequenced in a study of control samples from healthy donors and cancer patients. Assay used: immunoSEQ multiplex PCR; TCRdb lists only in-frame clones, some missing. The sample has roughly 190,000 clones. Material: blood. The receptors stem from a woman younger than 45 in good health. Both conserved end residues are part of each CDR3. A D gene is named only where the DNA matches it firmly.

J,D,V,CDR3,DNA
TRBJ2-7,NA,TRBV7-8,CASSLAILRGRNYEQYF,TGTGCCAGCAGCTTAGCGATTTTGAGGGGCCGAAACTACGAGCAGTACTTC
TRBJ2-1,NA,TRBV5-1,CASSRLATTPYNEQFF,TGCGCCAGCAGCCGTCTGGCGACTACCCCCTACAATGAGCAGTTCTTC
TRBJ2-7,NA,TRBV9,CASSGQGTYEQYF,TGTGCCAGCAGCGGCCAGGGTACCTACGAGCAGTACTTC
TRBJ1-2,NA,TRBV29-1,CSLSPPDSYGYTF,TGCAGCCTTTCCCCCCCGGACAGCTATGGCTACACCTTC
TRBJ1-4,NA,TRBV2,CASSELGQGNEKLFF,TGTGCCAGCAGTGAACTGGGGCAGGGTAATGAAAAACTGTTTTTT
TRBJ1-1,NA,TRBV29-1,CSVPAGTFIAGTEAFF,TGCAGCGTTCCTGCCGGGACCTTCATCGCTGGCACTGAAGCTTTCTTT
TRBJ1-4,TRBD1,TRBV7-9,CASSWGQAYGWEKLFF,TGTGCCAGCAGCTGGGGACAGGCTTACGGGTGGGAAAAACTGTTTTTT
TRBJ2-2,NA,TRBV30,CAWRTADRDSGELFF,TGTGCCTGGAGGACCGCAGACCGCGATTCCGGGGAGCTGTTTTTT
TRBJ2-7,NA,TRBV2,CASSVRIKDIF,TGTGCCAGCAGCGTCCGAATTAAGGACATCTTC
TRBJ1-6,NA,TRBV7-2,CASSSVVSNSPLHF,TGTGCCAGCAGTTCCGTGGTATCAAATTCACCCCTCCACTTT
TRBJ1-1,NA,TRBV4-1,CASSQDSGRGIEAFF,TGCGCCAGCAGCCAAGATAGTGGTAGAGGAATAGAAGCTTTCTTT
TRBJ1-5,NA,TRBV10-3,CAISETSFGQPQHF,TGTGCCATCAGTGAAACGAGTTTCGGTCAGCCCCAGCATTTT
TRBJ1-2,TRBD1,TRBV27,CASSPGTVKYGYTF,TGTGCCAGCAGTCCCGGGACAGTTAAGTATGGCTACACCTTC
TRBJ2-7,NA,TRBV9,CASSVAGGGPSYEQYF,TGTGCCAGCAGCGTAGCTGGGGGCGGGCCCTCCTACGAGCAGTACTTC
TRBJ1-1,NA,TRBV20-1,CSASRKLEAFF,TGCAGTGCTAGCCGGAAGTTAGAAGCTTTCTTT
TRBJ2-1,NA,TRBV7-9,CASSLLGVTYNEQFF,TGTGCCAGCAGCTTACTCGGGGTAACCTACAATGAGCAGTTCTTC
TRBJ1-2,NA,TRBV6-6,CASSYVINPNYGYTF,TGTGCCAGCAGTTACGTTATCAACCCTAACTATGGCTACACCTTC
TRBJ2-7,NA,TRBV5-4,CASSLRPSYEQYF,TGTGCCAGCAGCTTGCGCCCGTCCTACGAGCAGTACTTC
TRBJ1-6,NA,TRBV28,CASSNRGIYNSPLHF,TGTGCCAGCAGCAACAGAGGCATTTATAATTCACCCCTCCACTTT
TRBJ1-1,NA,TRBV27,CASSIEGPTEAFF,TGTGCCAGCAGTATAGAGGGTCCCACTGAAGCTTTCTTT
TRBJ2-5,NA,TRBV18,CASSPLVSYQETQYF,TGTGCCAGCTCACCACTAGTATCGTACCAAGAGACCCAGTACTTC
TRBJ1-3,NA,TRBV4-1,CASSQDMGSTIYF,TGCGCCAGCAGCCAAGATATGGGCAGCACCATATATTTT
TRBJ1-2,NA,TRBV5-1,CASSVQSGTNYGYTF,TGCGCCAGCAGCGTTCAATCCGGGACAAACTATGGCTACACCTTC
TRBJ2-1,NA,TRBV6-2/TRBV6-3,CASSPSLGMWGASYNEQFF,TGTGCCAGCAGCCCCTCCTTGGGCATGTGGGGAGCCTCCTACAATGAGCAGTTCTTC
TRBJ1-4,NA,TRBV7-9,CASRGRDSLGELFF,TGTGCCAGCAGAGGCCGGGACTCCCTAGGGGAACTGTTTTTT
TRBJ1-6,NA,TRBV25-1,CASSEFVRSDSPLHF,TGTGCCAGCAGTGAATTTGTCAGATCGGATTCACCCCTCCACTTT
TRBJ1-4,NA,TRBV13,CASSFPGHNEKLFF,TGTGCCAGCAGCTTCCCGGGACATAATGAAAAACTGTTTTTT
TRBJ2-3,NA,TRBV4-3,CASSQDRGSDTQYF,TGCGCCAGCAGCCAAGATCGCGGATCAGATACGCAGTATTTT
TRBJ1-6,NA,TRBV28,CASSLPGGTLHF,TGTGCCAGCAGTTTACCCGGTGGGACCCTCCACTTT
TRBJ2-6,NA,TRBV2,CASRISGANVLTF,TGTGCCAGCCGGATCTCTGGGGCCAACGTCCTGACTTTC
TRBJ2-5,TRBD2,TRBV5-1,CASSFGLEETQYF,TGCGCCAGCAGCTTTGGACTAGAAGAGACCCAGTACTTC
TRBJ1-2,NA,TRBV18,CASSPPGWDGYTF,TGTGCCAGCTCACCTCCAGGGTGGGATGGCTACACCTTC
TRBJ2-3,NA,TRBV9,CASSVSHRADTQYF,TGTGCCAGCAGCGTGAGCCACAGGGCGGATACGCAGTATTTT
TRBJ2-2,NA,TRBV4-2,CASSHNSMVSGELFF,TGTGCCAGCAGCCACAACAGTATGGTGTCCGGGGAGCTGTTTTTT
TRBJ1-5,NA,TRBV18,CASSPGVNQPQHF,TGTGCCAGCTCACCCGGGGTAAATCAGCCCCAGCATTTT
TRBJ2-1,NA,TRBV11-3,CASSGTTYNEQFF,TGTGCCAGCAGCGGGACAACATACAATGAGCAGTTCTTC
TRBJ2-3,NA,TRBV12-5,CASGLWGHSTDTQYF,TGTGCTAGTGGTTTGTGGGGGCATAGCACAGATACGCAGTATTTT
TRBJ1-6,TRBD1,TRBV20-1,CSASTDRDNSPLHF,TGCAGTGCTAGTACTGACAGGGATAATTCACCCCTCCACTTT
TRBJ1-2,NA,TRBV12-3/TRBV12-4,CAGKTGYGYTF,TGTGCCGGCAAGACGGGCTATGGCTACACCTTC
TRBJ1-4,NA,TRBV19,CASSIEGSREKLFF,TGTGCCAGTAGTATCGAGGGGTCACGGGAAAAACTGTTTTTT
TRBJ1-1,TRBD1,TRBV28,CASSLVWAGGNFMNTEAFF,TGTGCCAGCAGTTTGGTGTGGGCAGGGGGGAACTTTATGAACACTGAAGCTTTCTTT
TRBJ2-2,NA,TRBV7-9,CASRKRGAGSGRTGELFF,TGTGCCAGCAGGAAACGAGGGGCAGGGTCTGGTAGGACCGGGGAGCTGTTTTTT
TRBJ2-7,NA,TRBV19,CASSITGSPISYEQYF,TGTGCCAGTAGTATAACAGGATCCCCAATATCCTACGAGCAGTACTTC
TRBJ1-6,NA,TRBV6-5,CASSLQGSGSPLHF,TGTGCCAGCAGTTTACAGGGTTCGGGTTCACCCCTCCACTTT
TRBJ2-3,NA,TRBV4-1,CASSQAVLRSTDTQYF,TGCGCCAGCAGCCAAGCAGTACTCCGCAGCACAGATACGCAGTATTTT
TRBJ2-5,NA,TRBV7-3,CASSLTRRETQYF,TGTGCCAGCAGCTTAACCAGAAGGGAGACCCAGTACTTC
TRBJ1-1,NA,TRBV9,CASSAGGPNTEAFF,TGTGCCAGCAGTGCCGGAGGGCCGAACACTGAAGCTTTCTTT
TRBJ1-1,NA,TRBV29-1,CSVVVLGGEAFF,TGCAGCGTTGTTGTCCTGGGGGGTGAAGCTTTCTTT
TRBJ1-2,TRBD1,TRBV28,CASSPRTGYGYTF,TGTGCCAGCAGTCCCCGGACAGGCTATGGCTACACCTTC
TRBJ2-5,NA,TRBV4-1,CASSQGQTQETQYF,TGCGCCAGCAGCCAGGGACAAACCCAAGAGACCCAGTACTTC
TRBJ1-1,TRBD1,TRBV7-9,CASSPSTGGTAAFF,TGTGCCAGCAGCCCGTCGACAGGGGGCACGGCAGCTTTCTTT
TRBJ2-7,NA,TRBV4-2,CASSQEREPNSVEQYF,TGTGCCAGCAGCCAAGAGAGAGAACCTAATTCGGTCGAGCAGTACTTC
TRBJ1-1,NA,TRBV4-1,CASSQIGPRGAEAFF,TGCGCCAGCAGCCAAATTGGACCTCGAGGGGCTGAAGCTTTCTTT
TRBJ1-2,NA,TRBV28,CAGGAGLYGYTF,TGTGCCGGAGGCGCTGGCCTCTATGGCTACACCTTC